This TCR beta chain was sequenced for a study of T cells in Graves' hyperthyroidism and ophthalmopathy. Study-wide results and limits: Separating ophthalmopathy from stable hyperthyroidism was achieved by a 13 V-J model. Most expanded thyroid clonotypes above 0.001 recurred in blood.

The CDR3 is 16 residues long. Germline lookup yields CDR1 MGHDK and CDR2 SYGVNS. With 6 bases clipped from V and 6 bases from J, the junction kept 12 bases outside the gene matches. There were TCR beta CDR3 regions amplified from RNA transcripts. The TCR CDR3 was amplified in a first-round RT-PCR using the HTBI primer set. From the multiplex PCR reads, TCRdb called clonotypes with MiXCR, one entry per CDR3 protein. This sample has around 800,000 distinct CDR3 sequences, with about 38% found just once. Not enrolled were patients with uncontrolled infection, other autoimmune disease, pregnancy or lactation. Diagnostic assessment was based on clinical symptoms, serum thyroxine and TRAb, thyroid ultrasound and orbital computed tomography. In regard to this clonotype: Its antigen is not known.

This chain links TRBV25-1 with TRBJ2-2, with 8 bases lining up with TRBD2. The origin of this receptor is a young man with Graves' hyperthyroidism. The sequencing sample was made of blood. DNA of the CDR3: TGTGCCAGCAGCTCACCCGGGACTAGTCCGGCCGGGGAGCTGTTTTTT. Protein: CASSSPGTSPAGELFF.